This T cell receptor beta chain was sequenced for a study of OX40 agonist ivuxolimab in advanced cancers. Overall study context: Among those enrolled, mean age was 60 years (range roughly 23 to 79) and about 79% were male. The study reported partial responses in three patients: one hepatocellular carcinoma, two cutaneous melanoma. General study findings and limits: Clones of CD4+ and CD8+ blood T cells grew by week 6 at doses of 0.1 to 3.0 mg/kg.

Per the germline V gene, CDR1 is SQVTM and CDR2 is ANQGSEA. This CDR3 is 12 amino acids long. The V end lost 6 bases, the J end lost 1 base, and 9 bases lay between the germline ends. With respect to this clone: Its target is unknown.

Clones were sequenced by immunoSEQ multiplex PCR, and TCRdb holds only the in-frame ones, with some missing. The table lists about 60,000 clones, approximately 80% of them singletons, with less than 2% in the top ten. This rearrangement joins TRBV29-1 to TRBJ2-5; D unresolved. This TCR derives from an adult with an advanced solid tumor such as melanoma, head and neck, liver or kidney cancer. The sequenced sample was CD4+ or CD8+ T cells sorted from blood, obtained in a trial of the OX40 agonist ivuxolimab. The CDR3 coding sequence is TGCAGCGTAACTGACGGCCAAGAGACCCAGTACTTC. It yields the protein CSVTDGQETQYF. The whole variable domain, remainder taken from reference TRBV29-1 and TRBJ2-5, is SAVISQKPSRDICQRGTSLTIQCQVDSQVTMMFWYRQQPGQSLTLIATANQGSEATYESGFVIDKFPISRPNLTFSTLTVSNMSPEDSSIYLCSVTDGQETQYFGPGTRLLVL.